This TCR beta chain is from a study of blood T cell repertoires in COVID-19. About the study: From T cells, B-cell-depleted T cells, or PBMCs came the material, which was cDNA or gDNA.

Here immunoSEQ multiplex PCR was the method, and the copy in TCRdb shows in-frame clones only, minus some. The sample has approximately 100,000 clones, roughly nine tenths seen once. This CDR3 has 19 residues. This TCR was recovered from a human donor in a cohort sampled during active COVID-19. The chain employs TRBV21-1 and TRBJ2-3; the table calls TRBD2, which could not be checked here. TRBV21-1 is a pseudogene. Input material: peripheral blood. CDR3 DNA sequence: TGTGCCCGAAATAGCGAGTCGCGGGGGGGCAAAAAACACACAGATACGCAGTATTTT. Amino acid sequence: CARNSESRGGKKHTDTQYF.